This T cell receptor (beta chain) was obtained from a study of T-cell memory formation after mild COVID-19. General study points: Pre-infection memory already had some responding clones, implying cross-reactive memory joined. Later expanders leaned CD4+, whereas day 15 to 85 contracting clones were balanced CD4/CD8.

It was 5'RACE with constant-segment primers that produced the TCR alpha and TCR beta cDNA libraries, which carried sample barcodes and UMIs. TCRdb ran MiXCR on the 5' RACE reads and lists one entry per CDR3 protein. The profile covers about 88,000 distinct CDR3 sequences, with around a quarter appearing a single time and about 40% taken by the ten largest. Comment on this clonotype: Its antigen remains unknown.

The V and J ends lost 6 bases and 3 bases respectively, with 12 bases between them. The CDR3 spans 14 residues. CDR1 is LNHDA, CDR2 SQIVND, per germline (reference sequence). This sequence originates from a man between 18 and 29 years old who had mild COVID-19 (a few samples of this study predate the infection). Cell type and time point are not known. The sequenced sample consisted of PBMCs or a T cell subset sorted from them (not recorded which). The chain links TRBV19 to TRBJ1-5, with D uncertain. CDR3 in amino acids: CASSVGLANQPQHF. CDR3 coding DNA: TGTGCCAGTAGCGTGGGGTTGGCCAATCAGCCCCAGCATTTT.